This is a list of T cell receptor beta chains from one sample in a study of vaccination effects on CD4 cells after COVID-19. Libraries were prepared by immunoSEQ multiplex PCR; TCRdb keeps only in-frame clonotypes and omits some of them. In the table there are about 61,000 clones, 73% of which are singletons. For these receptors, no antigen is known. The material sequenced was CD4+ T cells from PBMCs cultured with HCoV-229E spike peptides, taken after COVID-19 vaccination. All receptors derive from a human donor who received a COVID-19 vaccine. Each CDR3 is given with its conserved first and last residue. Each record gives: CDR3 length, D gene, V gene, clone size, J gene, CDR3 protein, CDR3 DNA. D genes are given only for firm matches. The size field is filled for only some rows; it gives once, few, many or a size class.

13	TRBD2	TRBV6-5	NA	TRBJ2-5	CASRASGTETQYF	TGTGCCAGCAGGGCTAGCGGAACAGAGACCCAGTACTTC
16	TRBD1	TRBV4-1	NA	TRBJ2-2	CASSHRQGGNTGELFF	TGCGCCAGCAGCCATCGACAGGGGGGGAACACCGGGGAGCTGTTTTTT
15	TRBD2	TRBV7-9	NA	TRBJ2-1	CASSLVAGEVYEQFF	TGTGCCAGCAGCTTAGTTGCGGGGGAGGTGTATGAGCAGTTCTTC
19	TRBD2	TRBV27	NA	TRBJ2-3	CASSLFGHVLAGVTDTQYF	TGTGCCAGCAGTTTATTCGGGCATGTGCTAGCGGGGGTCACAGATACGCAGTATTTT
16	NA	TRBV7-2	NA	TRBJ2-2	CASSGLGRRNTGELFF	TGTGCCAGCAGCGGACTGGGACGGAGGAACACCGGGGAGCTGTTTTTT
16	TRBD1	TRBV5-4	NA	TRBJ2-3	CASSLGGQGAADTQYF	TGTGCCAGCAGCTTGGGGGGACAGGGGGCCGCAGATACGCAGTATTTT
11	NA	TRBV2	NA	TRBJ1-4	CASSVTEKLFF	TGTGCCAGCAGTGTCACTGAAAAACTGTTTTTT
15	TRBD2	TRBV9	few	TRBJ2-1	CASSVSAGYYNEQFF	TGTGCCAGCAGCGTCTCAGCGGGGTACTACAATGAGCAGTTCTTC
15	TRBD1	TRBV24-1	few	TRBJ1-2	CATSETGTGGYGYTF	TGTGCCACCAGTGAAACCGGGACAGGAGGATATGGCTACACCTTC
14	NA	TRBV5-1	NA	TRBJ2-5	CASSLAVSQETQYF	TGCGCCAGCAGCTTGGCAGTTTCTCAAGAGACCCAGTACTTC